This record looks at one T cell receptor (beta chain) sequence and its context. Its target is unknown. This specimen belongs to a study of blood T cells in healthy people across ages. Study-level points and caveats: Per million T cells, TCR beta diversity dropped roughly linearly as age increased. CMV infection status of these donors was not known.

Germline loops: CDR1 MNHNS, CDR2 SASEGT. V was pared by 6 bases and J by 4 bases, with 17 bases of the junction left unmatched. The CDR3 extends over 18 amino acids. Sample-barcoded 5' priming and a J-beta primer mix drove a second PCR of roughly 7 to 11 cycles. TCRdb used MiXCR to reprocess the 5' RACE reads, holding one entry per CDR3 protein. Here the sample spans fewer than 800,000 distinct CDR3 sequences, 20% to 25% being singletons. These records were also assigned to another study, of T cells of mothers and their children.

This TCR was recovered from a boy aged 10-17 years in good health. The rearrangement uses TRBV6-1 and TRBJ2-7, with 11 positions matching TRBD1. Sequencing was carried out using blood. CDR3 coding DNA: TGTGCCAGCAGGCGATTTGGAATGGGACAGGGGGTGGTATACGAGCAGTACTTC. Protein: CASRRFGMGQGVVYEQYF.